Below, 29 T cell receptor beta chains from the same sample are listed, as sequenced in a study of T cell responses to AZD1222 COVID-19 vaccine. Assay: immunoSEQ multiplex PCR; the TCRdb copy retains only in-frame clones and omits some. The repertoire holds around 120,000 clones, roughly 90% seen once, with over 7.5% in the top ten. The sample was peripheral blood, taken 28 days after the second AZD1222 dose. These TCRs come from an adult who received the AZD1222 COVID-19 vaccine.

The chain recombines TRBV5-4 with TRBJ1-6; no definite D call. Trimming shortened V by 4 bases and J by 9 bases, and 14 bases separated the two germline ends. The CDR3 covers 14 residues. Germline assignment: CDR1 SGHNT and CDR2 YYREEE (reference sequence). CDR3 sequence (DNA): TGTGCCAGCAGCCAGCCGGACGCAGGTTCACCCCTCCACTTT. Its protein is CASSQPDAGSPLHF.

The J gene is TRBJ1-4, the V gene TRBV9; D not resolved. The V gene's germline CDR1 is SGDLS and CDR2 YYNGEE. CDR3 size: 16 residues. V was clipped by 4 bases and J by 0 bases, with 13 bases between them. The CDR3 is CASSPATGATNEKLFF. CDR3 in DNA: TGTGCCAGCAGCCCAGCTACCGGGGCAACTAATGAAAAACTGTTTTTT.

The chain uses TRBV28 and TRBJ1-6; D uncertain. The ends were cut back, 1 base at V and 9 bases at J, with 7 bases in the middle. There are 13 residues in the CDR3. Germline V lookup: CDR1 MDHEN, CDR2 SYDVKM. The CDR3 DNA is TGTGCCAGCAGTTTATCCGGCGTTTCACCCCTCCACTTT. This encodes CASSLSGVSPLHF.

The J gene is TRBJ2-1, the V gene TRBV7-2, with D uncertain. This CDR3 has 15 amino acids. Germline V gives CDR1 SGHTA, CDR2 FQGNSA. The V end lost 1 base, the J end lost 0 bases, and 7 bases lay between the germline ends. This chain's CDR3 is CASSLGVASYNEQFF. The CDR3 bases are TGTGCCAGCAGCTTAGGGGTAGCCTCCTACAATGAGCAGTTCTTC.

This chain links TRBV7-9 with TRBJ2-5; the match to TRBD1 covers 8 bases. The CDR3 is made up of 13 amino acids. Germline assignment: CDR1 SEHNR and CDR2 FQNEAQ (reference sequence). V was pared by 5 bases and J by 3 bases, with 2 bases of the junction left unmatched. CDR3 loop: CASSQDREETQYF. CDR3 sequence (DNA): TGTGCCAGCAGCCAGGACAGGGAAGAGACCCAGTACTTC.

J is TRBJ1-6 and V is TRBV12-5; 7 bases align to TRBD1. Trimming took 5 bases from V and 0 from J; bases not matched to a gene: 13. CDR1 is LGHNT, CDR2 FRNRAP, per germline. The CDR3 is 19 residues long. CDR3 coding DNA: TGTGCTAGTGGTAGAACAGGGGTAGGTCCGGGCTCCTATAATTCACCCCTCCACTTT. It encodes CASGRTGVGPGSYNSPLHF.

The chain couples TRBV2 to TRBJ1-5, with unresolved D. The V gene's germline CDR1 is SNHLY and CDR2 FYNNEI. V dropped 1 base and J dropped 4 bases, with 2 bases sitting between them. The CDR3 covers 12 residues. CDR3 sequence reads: CASSEVNQPQHF. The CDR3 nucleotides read TGTGCCAGCAGTGAAGTTAATCAGCCCCAGCATTTT. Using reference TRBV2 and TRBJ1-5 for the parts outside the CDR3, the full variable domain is EPEVTQTPSHQVTQMGQEVILRCVPISNHLYFYWYRQILGQKVEFLVSFYNNEISEKSEIFDDQFSVERPDGSNFTLKIRSTKLEDSAMYFCASSEVNQPQHFGDGTRLSIL.

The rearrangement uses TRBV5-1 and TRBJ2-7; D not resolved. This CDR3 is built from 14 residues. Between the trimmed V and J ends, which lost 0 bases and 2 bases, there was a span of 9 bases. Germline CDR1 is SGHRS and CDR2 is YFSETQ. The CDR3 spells CASSLEDRTYEQYF. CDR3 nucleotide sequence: TGCGCCAGCAGCTTGGAGGACCGAACCTACGAGCAGTACTTC.

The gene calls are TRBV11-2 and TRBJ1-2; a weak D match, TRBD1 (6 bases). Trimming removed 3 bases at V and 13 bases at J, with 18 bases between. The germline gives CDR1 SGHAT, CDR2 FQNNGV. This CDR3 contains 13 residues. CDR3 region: CASSFDLGQPRTF. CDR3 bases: TGTGCCAGCAGCTTTGACTTAGGACAGCCGCGCACCTTC. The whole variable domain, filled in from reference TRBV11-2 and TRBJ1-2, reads EAGVAQSPRYKIIEKRQSVAFWCNPISGHATLYWYQQILGQGPKLLIQFQNNGVVDDSQLPKDRFSAERLKGVDSTLKIQPAKLEDSAVYLCASSFDLGQPRTFGSGTRLTVV.

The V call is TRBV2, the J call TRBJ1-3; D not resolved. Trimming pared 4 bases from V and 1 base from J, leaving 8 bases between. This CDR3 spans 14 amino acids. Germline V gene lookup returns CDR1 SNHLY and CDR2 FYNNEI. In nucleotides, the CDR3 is TGTGCCAGCAGTGGGTCAGGATCTGGAAACACCATATATTTT. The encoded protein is CASSGSGSGNTIYF.

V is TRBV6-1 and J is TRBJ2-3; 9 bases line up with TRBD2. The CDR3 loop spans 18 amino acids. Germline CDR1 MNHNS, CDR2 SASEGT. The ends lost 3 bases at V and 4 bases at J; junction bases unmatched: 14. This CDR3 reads CASSERLWSGGPPDTQYF. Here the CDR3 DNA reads TGTGCCAGCAGTGAGAGGTTGTGGAGCGGGGGGCCCCCAGATACGCAGTATTTT.

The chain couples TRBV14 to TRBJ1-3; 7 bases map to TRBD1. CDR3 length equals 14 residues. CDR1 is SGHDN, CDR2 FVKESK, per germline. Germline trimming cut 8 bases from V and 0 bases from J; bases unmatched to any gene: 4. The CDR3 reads CASGQASSGNTIYF. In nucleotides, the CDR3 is TGTGCCAGCGGACAGGCCAGCTCTGGAAACACCATATATTTT.

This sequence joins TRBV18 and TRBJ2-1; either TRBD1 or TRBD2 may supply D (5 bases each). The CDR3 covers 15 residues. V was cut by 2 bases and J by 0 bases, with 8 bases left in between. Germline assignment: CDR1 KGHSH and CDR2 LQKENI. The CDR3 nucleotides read TGTGCCAGCTCACCAAAGGGGACCTCCTACAATGAGCAGTTCTTC. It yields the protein CASSPKGTSYNEQFF.

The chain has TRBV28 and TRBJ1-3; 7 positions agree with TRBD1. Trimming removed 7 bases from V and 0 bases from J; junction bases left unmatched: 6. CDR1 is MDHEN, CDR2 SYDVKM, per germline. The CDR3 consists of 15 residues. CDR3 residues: CASKETGLSGNTIYF. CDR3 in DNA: TGTGCCAGCAAGGAGACAGGGCTCTCTGGAAACACCATATATTTT.

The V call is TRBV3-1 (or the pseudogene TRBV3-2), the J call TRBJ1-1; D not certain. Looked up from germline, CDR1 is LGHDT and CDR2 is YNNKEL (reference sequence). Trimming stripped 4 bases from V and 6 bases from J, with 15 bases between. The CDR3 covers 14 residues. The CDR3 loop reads CASSPRDGRSEAFF. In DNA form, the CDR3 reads TGTGCCAGCAGCCCCCGAGATGGACGGTCTGAAGCTTTCTTT.

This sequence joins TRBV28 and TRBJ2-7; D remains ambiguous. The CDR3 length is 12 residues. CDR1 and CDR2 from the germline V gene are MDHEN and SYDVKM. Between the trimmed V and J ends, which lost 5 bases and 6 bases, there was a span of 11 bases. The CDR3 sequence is CASSRTPGEQYF. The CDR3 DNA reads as TGTGCCAGCAGTCGGACGCCCGGCGAGCAGTACTTC.

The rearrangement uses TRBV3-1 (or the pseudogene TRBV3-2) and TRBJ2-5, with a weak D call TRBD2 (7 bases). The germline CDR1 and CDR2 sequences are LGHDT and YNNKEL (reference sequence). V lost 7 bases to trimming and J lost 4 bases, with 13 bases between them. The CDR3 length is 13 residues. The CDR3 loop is CASNAGAGETQYF. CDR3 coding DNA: TGTGCCAGCAACGCGGGGGCGGGAGAGACCCAGTACTTC.

The CDR3 protein is CATSRDASQELDNEQFF. Here the CDR3 DNA reads TGTGCCACCAGCAGAGATGCCTCACAGGAATTGGACAATGAGCAGTTCTTC. This chain uses TRBV15 with TRBJ2-1; perhaps TRBD1 as D (5 bases). This CDR3 spans 17 amino acids. V lost 0 bases and J lost 5, with 17 bases in between. The germline V gene encodes CDR1 LNHNV and CDR2 YYDKDF (reference sequence).

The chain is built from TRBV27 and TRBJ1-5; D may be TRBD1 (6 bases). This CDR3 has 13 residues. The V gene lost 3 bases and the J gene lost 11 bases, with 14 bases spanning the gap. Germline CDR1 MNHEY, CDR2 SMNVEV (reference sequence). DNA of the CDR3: TGTGCCAGCAGTTTGGCGGGGGCGAAGACCCAGCATTTT. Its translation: CASSLAGAKTQHF.

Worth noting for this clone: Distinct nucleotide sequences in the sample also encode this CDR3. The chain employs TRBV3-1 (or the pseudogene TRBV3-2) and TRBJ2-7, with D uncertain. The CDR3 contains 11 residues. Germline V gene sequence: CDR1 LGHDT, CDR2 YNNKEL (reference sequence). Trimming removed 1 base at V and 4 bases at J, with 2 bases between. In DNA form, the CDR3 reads TGTGCCAGCAGCCAAGCGTACGAGCAGTACTTC. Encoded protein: CASSQAYEQYF.

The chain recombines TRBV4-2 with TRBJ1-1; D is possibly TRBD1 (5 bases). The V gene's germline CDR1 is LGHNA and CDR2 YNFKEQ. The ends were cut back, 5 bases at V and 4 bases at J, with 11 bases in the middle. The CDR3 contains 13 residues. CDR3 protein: CASSSAGGTEAFF. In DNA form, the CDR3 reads TGTGCCAGCAGCTCAGCGGGGGGCACTGAAGCTTTCTTT.

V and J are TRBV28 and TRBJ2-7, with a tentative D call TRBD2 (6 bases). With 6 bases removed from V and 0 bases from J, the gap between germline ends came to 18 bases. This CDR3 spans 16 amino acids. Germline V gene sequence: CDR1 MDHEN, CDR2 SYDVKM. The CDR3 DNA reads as TGTGCCAGCAGACATGAACCGGGACTGAGCTCCTACGAGCAGTACTTC. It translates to CASRHEPGLSSYEQYF.

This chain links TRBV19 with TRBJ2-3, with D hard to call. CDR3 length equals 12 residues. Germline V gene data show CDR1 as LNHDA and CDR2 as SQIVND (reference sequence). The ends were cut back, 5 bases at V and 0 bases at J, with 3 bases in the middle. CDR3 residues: CASSLSTDTQYF. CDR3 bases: TGTGCCAGTAGTTTGAGCACAGATACGCAGTATTTT.

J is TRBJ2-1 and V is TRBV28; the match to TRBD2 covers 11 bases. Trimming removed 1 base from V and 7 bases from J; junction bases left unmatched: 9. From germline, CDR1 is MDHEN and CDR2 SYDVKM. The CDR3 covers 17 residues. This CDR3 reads CASSLYGGSGGENEQFF. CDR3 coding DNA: TGTGCCAGCAGTTTATATGGTGGTAGCGGGGGGGAAAATGAGCAGTTCTTC. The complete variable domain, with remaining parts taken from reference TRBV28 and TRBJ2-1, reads DVKVTQSSRYLVKRTGEKVFLECVQDMDHENMFWYRQDPGLGLRLIYFSYDVKMKEKGDIPEGYSVSREKKERFSLILESASTNQTSMYLCASSLYGGSGGENEQFFGPGTRLTVL.

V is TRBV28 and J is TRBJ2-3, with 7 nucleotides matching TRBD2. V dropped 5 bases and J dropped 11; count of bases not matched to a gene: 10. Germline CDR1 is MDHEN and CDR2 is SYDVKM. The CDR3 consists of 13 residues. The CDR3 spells CASSPFLGEGQYF. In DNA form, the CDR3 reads TGTGCCAGCAGTCCCTTCCTAGGGGAGGGGCAGTATTTT.

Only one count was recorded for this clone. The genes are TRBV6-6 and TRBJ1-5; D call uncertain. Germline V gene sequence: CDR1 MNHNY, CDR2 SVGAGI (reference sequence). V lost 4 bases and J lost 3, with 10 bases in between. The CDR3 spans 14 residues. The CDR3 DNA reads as TGTGCCAGCAGTTCCCGGGCCCCCAATCAGCCCCAGCATTTT. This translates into CASSSRAPNQPQHF.

The CDR3: CASRLQGTDTQYF. The CDR3 DNA sequence: TGTGCCAGCAGACTGCAGGGCACAGATACGCAGTATTTT. The rearrangement links TRBV12-3 or TRBV12-4 to TRBJ2-3; D gene uncertain. V gave up 6 bases and J gave up 1 base, with 8 bases separating them. The CDR3 length is 13 residues.

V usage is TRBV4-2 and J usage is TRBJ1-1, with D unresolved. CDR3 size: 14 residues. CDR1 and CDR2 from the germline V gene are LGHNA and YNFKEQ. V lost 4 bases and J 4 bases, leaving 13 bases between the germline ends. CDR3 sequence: CASSLSASGTEAFF. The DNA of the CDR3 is TGTGCCAGCAGCCTTAGCGCATCGGGCACTGAAGCTTTCTTT.

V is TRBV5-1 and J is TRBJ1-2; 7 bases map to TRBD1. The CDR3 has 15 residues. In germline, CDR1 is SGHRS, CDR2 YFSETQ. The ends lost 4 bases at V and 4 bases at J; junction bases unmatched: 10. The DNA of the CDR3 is TGCGCCAGCAGCATGGAACATGGGACAGTCTATGGCTACACCTTC. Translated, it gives CASSMEHGTVYGYTF.